These 5 T cell receptor beta chains were sequenced from one sample in a study of neurological immune-mediated disorders. TCRdb fed the 5' RACE reads into MiXCR, producing one record per CDR3 protein. This sample has approximately 60,000 distinct CDR3 sequences; roughly 4% occur once, and the top ten carry roughly 2.7%. The sequenced material came from PBMCs. The receptors come from a man aged 45-65 years with multiple sclerosis.

This clonotype came up many times. The chain has TRBV5-5 and TRBJ2-5; no clear D. V lost 0 bases and J 4 bases, leaving 13 bases between the germline ends. Germline CDR1 is SGHKS and CDR2 is YYEKEE (reference sequence). The CDR3 spans 15 residues. The CDR3 DNA is TGTGCCAGCAGCTTGGTGTCCGGGCTTACAGAGACCCAGTACTTC. It yields the protein CASSLVSGLTETQYF.

In this sample, this clonotype turned up many times. The rearrangement uses TRBV25-1 and TRBJ2-2; D unclear. This CDR3 region has 12 residues. Germline values: CDR1 MGHDK, CDR2 SYGVNS. Between the trimmed V and J ends, which lost 6 bases and 7 bases, there was a span of 9 bases. The CDR3 DNA is TGTGCCAGCAGGACCTGGTTCGGGGAGCTGTTTTTT. Its protein is CASRTWFGELFF.

This clonotype was recorded many times. The gene calls are TRBV20-1 and TRBJ1-2; TRBD1 agrees at 8 bases. The V gene's germline CDR1 is DFQATT and CDR2 SNEGSKA (reference sequence). CDR3 length: 15 amino acids. V gave up 1 base and J gave up 3 bases; unmatched junction bases: 7. The CDR3 protein is CSARGGQGVDYGYTF. The CDR3 DNA reads TGCAGTGCTAGAGGTGGACAGGGTGTGGACTATGGCTACACCTTC.

This clonotype has ten or more counts. The chain uses TRBV5-1 and TRBJ2-1; the D is unclear. Deletions cut 4 bases from V and 5 bases from J, with 19 bases between. Germline CDR1 SGHRS, CDR2 YFSETQ. The CDR3 length is 16 residues. CDR3: CASSPFTTPQNNEQFF. The CDR3 DNA is TGCGCCAGCAGCCCCTTTACGACCCCCCAAAACAATGAGCAGTTCTTC.

In its sample, this clonotype was seen many times. The chain has TRBV12-3 or TRBV12-4 and TRBJ2-3, with D maybe TRBD2 (6 bases). V shed 6 bases and J shed 7 bases, with 20 bases lying between them. The CDR3 is 15 amino acids. The CDR3 is CASSRDSQLIHTQYF. CDR3 bases: TGTGCCAGCAGCCGGGACTCCCAACTTATACATACGCAGTATTTT.